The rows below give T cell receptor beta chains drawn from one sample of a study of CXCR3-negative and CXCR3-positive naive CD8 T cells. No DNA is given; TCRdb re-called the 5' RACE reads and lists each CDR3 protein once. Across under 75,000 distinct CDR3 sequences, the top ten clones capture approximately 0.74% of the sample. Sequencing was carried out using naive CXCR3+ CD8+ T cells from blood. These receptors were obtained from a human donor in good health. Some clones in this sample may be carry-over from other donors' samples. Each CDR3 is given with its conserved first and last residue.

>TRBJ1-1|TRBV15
CATSRVNSRLVGAFF
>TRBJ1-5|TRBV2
CASSEALAGGLSSNQPQHF
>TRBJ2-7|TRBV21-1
CARNRFTGLKYYEQYF
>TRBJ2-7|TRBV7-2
CAYPRDNSYEQYF
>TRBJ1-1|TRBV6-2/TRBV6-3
CASRPTHRVGAFF
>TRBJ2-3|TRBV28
CASSLYAGAADTQYF
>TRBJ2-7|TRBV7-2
CASSLHHDSSYEQYF
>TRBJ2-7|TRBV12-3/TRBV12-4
CASSSGQGPEQYF
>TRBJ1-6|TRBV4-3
CASSQERTLDSPLHF
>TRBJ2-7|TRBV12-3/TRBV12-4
CASSLAWVSSYEQYF
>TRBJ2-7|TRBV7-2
CASSSSGQYYEQYF
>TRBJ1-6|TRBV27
CASSLSNGRINNSPLHF
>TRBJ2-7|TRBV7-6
CAGSLEGTGISYEQYF
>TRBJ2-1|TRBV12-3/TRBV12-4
CASSGGLARVGEQFF
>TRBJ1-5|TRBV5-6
CASSLAAGESPQHF
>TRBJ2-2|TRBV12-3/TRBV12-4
CASSSPEVVAGARRDTGELFF
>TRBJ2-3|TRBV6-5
CASSYTEGTDTRYF
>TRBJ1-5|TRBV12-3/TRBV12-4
CASSLIDSGQPQHF
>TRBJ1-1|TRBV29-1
CSVEEGVNTEAFF
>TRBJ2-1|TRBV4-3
CASSQGGVYNEQFF
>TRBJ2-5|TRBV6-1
CASWGATGSRETQYF
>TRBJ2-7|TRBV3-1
CASSVGLVYFDEQYF
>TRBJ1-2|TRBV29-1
CSVEVGGPGYTF
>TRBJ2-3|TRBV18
CASSPGQGAGVSTDTQYF
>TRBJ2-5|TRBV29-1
CSVVVPMVAGAEETQYF
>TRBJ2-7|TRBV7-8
CASSPGTGSIYEQYF
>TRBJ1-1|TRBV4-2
CASSPLDTTTEAFF
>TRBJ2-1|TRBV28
CASARSGGSYNEQFF
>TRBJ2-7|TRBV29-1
CSGEQDYEQYF
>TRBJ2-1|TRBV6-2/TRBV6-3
CATRSLPDEQFF
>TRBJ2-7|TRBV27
CASSPLPGLSGEQYF
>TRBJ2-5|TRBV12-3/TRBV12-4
CASSSEALQETQYF
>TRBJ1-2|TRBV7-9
CASSRDTYGYTF
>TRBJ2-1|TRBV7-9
CASSFPPITYNEQFF
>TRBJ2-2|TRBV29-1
CSVDGRTSGEGYTGELFF
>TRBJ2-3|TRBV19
CASSPGEATDTQYF
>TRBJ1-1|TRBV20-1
CSAWGGVVTFF
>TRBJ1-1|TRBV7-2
CASSLSRGFDTEAFF
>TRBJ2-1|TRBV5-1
CATAWEVRAEQFF
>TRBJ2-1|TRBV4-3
CASSQEGSSYNEQFF
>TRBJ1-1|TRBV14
CASSQDVEGREAFF
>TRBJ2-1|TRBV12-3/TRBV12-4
CASSLGRSGSYNEQFF
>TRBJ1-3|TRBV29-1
CSVVGQGGGNTIYF
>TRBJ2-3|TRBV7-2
CASSFLLAGTDTQYF
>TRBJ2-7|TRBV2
CASSEGGANSYEQYF
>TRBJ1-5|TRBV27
CASGPVGGHQPQHF
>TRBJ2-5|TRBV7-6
CASSLAVRARGRTQYF
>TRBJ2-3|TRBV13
CASSLGREGDTQYF
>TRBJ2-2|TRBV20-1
CSAAGTSGYTGELFF
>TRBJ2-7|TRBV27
CASSLAAGGFGYEQYF
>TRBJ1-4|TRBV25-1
CASSEGRALGEKLFF
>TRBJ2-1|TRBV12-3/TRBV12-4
CASSLTSGYNEQFF